This T cell receptor (beta chain) was recovered during a study of T cell responses to AZD1222 COVID-19 vaccine. The method was immunoSEQ multiplex PCR; TCRdb's version includes in-frame clones alone and lacks a portion of them. Of roughly 150,000 clones in the sample, 75% to 95% are singletons; the top ten hold 1.1% to 1.5%. This CDR3 region has 15 residues. The rearrangement uses TRBV21-1 and TRBJ1-4; the tabulated D call, TRBD1, remains unverified against the DNA. TRBV21-1 is a pseudogene locus. The material sequenced was peripheral blood, taken on day 0 of AZD1222 vaccination. This receptor was obtained from an adult in good health. The CDR3 here is CASSNAQGTNEKLFF. The CDR3 bases are TGTGCCAGCAGCAACGCTCAGGGGACTAATGAAAAACTGTTTTTT.